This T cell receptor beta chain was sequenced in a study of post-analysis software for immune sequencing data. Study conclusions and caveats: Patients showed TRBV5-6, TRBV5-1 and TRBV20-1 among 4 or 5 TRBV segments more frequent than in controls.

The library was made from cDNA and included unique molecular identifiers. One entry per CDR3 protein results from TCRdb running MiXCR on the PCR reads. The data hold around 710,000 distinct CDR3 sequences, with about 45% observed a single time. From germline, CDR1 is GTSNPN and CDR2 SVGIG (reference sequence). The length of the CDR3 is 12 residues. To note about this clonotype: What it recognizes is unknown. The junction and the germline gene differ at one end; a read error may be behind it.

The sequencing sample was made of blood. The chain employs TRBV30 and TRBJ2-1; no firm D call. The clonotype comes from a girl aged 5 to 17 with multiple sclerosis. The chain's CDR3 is CARSVVDNEQFF. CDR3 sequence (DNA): TGTGCCCGGAGTGTGGTCGACAATGAGCAGTTCTTC.